These 4 T cell receptor beta chains came from one sample sequenced in a study of molecular identifiers for immune sequencing clone quantification. A single record per CDR3 protein comes from TCRdb applying MiXCR to the PCR reads. The table has under 75,000 distinct CDR3 sequences, under 20% seen once. The sequenced sample was naive CD8+ T cells from blood, with Jurkat cell RNA spiked in. Noted subset: FACS-sorted CD8+CD4-CCR7+CD45RA+ naive T cells. The source of these receptors is a human donor in good health. Some libraries in this study had Jurkat cell RNA spiked in.

This clonotype showed up many times. The chain has TRBV7-9 and TRBJ2-2; 10 bases line up with TRBD2. The germline V gene has CDR1 SEHNR and CDR2 FQNEAQ (reference sequence). V trimming: 0 bases; J trimming: 7 bases; junction bases outside the gene matches: 14. The CDR3 contains 19 residues. DNA for the CDR3: TGTGCCAGCAGCTTAGCCCGTCACTTAGCGGGAGGATTGAGCGGGGAGCTGTTTTTT. This gives the protein CASSLARHLAGGLSGELFF.

The V call is TRBV6-5, the J call TRBJ2-3, with 10 bases aligning to TRBD2. The CDR3 is made up of 16 amino acids. J lost 5 bases, V lost 6 bases, and 11 bases had no gene match. Germline V gene data show CDR1 as MNHEY and CDR2 as SVGAGI. CDR3 in amino acids: CASSPGTSVPLDTQYF. The CDR3 DNA reads TGTGCCAGCAGCCCCGGGACTAGCGTTCCTCTAGATACGCAGTATTTT.

V usage is TRBV6-2 or TRBV6-3 and J usage is TRBJ1-5; D uncertain. The CDR3 consists of 14 residues. Germline V gene lookup returns CDR1 MNHEY and CDR2 SVGEGT. Trimming shortened V by 6 bases and J by 0 bases, and 9 bases separated the two germline ends. The DNA for the CDR3 is TGTGCCAGCAGCCGGCAAATTAGCAATCAGCCCCAGCATTTT. As protein: CASSRQISNQPQHF.

A word on this clonotype: Relative to the germline gene, one junction end is altered; a read error may explain this. The chain has TRBV4-2 and TRBJ2-3; D tentatively fits TRBD1 or TRBD2 (6 bases each). The CDR3 totals 17 residues. CDR1 and CDR2 (germline): LGHNA, YNFKEQ. The CDR3 coding sequence is TGTGCCAGCAGCCAGGACGAAAGGGGGAGGAGCACAGATGCGCAGTATTTT. Amino acids: CASSQDERGRSTDAQYF.